What follows are 20 T cell receptor beta chains derived from one specimen sequenced in a study of blood T cell repertoires in COVID-19 (TCRdb year 2020). Libraries were constructed by the immunoSEQ multiplex PCR assay. TCRdb obtained this table from immuneACCESS and retained in-frame rearrangements with V and J assigned. These tables miss some clones; where compared with another copy, unresolved V genes account for less than half of the shortfall, and the remainder is unexplained. In this sample the table shows 200,000 to 250,000 clones, 82% of which occur a single time. The ten largest clones take up around 8% of the sample. Sequenced: peripheral blood. The receptor set was obtained from an elderly woman with COVID-19, enrolled during active disease.

The chain employs TRBV5-1 and TRBJ1-1, with a weak D call TRBD1 (6 bases). Trimming left V 4 bases short and J 5 bases short, with 15 bases between. This CDR3 contains 14 residues. CDR1 is SGHRS, CDR2 YFSETQ, per germline. CDR3 loop: CASSGMSGTTEAFF. DNA for the CDR3: TGCGCCAGCAGCGGGATGTCAGGGACAACTGAAGCTTTCTTT.

This clone appeared once. V is TRBV6-5 and J is TRBJ1-1; TRBD1 agrees at 10 bases. This CDR3 spans 14 amino acids. The trim removed 5 bases at V and 3 bases at J, leaving 3 bases unmatched. The germline V gene encodes CDR1 MNHEY and CDR2 SVGAGI. The CDR3 nucleotides are TGTGCCAGCAGTAAGGACAGGGGGGACACTGAAGCTTTCTTT. Amino acid sequence: CASSKDRGDTEAFF.

In this sample, this clone turned up once. The chain links TRBV5-1 to TRBJ2-7, with TRBD2 matching 14 bases. V trimming: 4 bases; J trimming: 1 base; junction bases outside the gene matches: 4. CDR3 size: 16 residues. Germline V gene sequence: CDR1 SGHRS, CDR2 YFSETQ. CDR3 region: CASSQTSGRASYEQYF. In nucleotides, the CDR3 is TGCGCCAGCAGCCAGACTAGCGGGAGGGCATCCTACGAGCAGTACTTC.

The chain employs TRBV11-2 and TRBJ2-1, with 9 bases lining up with TRBD2. This CDR3 spans 15 amino acids. V lost 5 bases, J lost 9 bases, and 11 bases stayed unmatched. Germline lookup yields CDR1 SGHAT and CDR2 FQNNGV. CDR3 bases: TGTGCCAGCAGCCCAAGGACTAGCGTTGGTGTTGAGCAGTTCTTC. Translating gives CASSPRTSVGVEQFF.

The rearrangement uses TRBV7-2 and TRBJ1-3; D uncertain. CDR3 length equals 13 residues. CDR1 and CDR2 (germline): SGHTA, FQGNSA. V was shortened by 1 base and J by 14 bases, with 15 bases between the two germline ends. The CDR3: CASSLVDYSPLYF. The DNA of the CDR3 is TGTGCCAGCAGCTTAGTCGATTACAGCCCCCTATATTTT.

The chain has TRBV2 and TRBJ2-1; D remains unclear. The CDR3 has 13 amino acids. The germline V gene has CDR1 SNHLY and CDR2 FYNNEI. V lost 6 bases and J 2 bases, leaving 8 bases between the germline ends. Written as DNA, the CDR3 is TGTGCCAGCAGACTGCCAACCTACAATGAGCAGTTCTTC. It is translated as CASRLPTYNEQFF.

The chain is built from TRBV28 and TRBJ1-2, with 12 bases fitting TRBD1. The CDR3 is 15 residues long. The V and J ends lost 7 bases and 3 bases, in that order; junction bases with no gene match: 6. CDR1 and CDR2 from the germline V gene are MDHEN and SYDVKM. The CDR3 sequence: CASKGTGGPHYGYTF. Written as DNA, the CDR3 is TGTGCCAGCAAGGGGACAGGGGGCCCACACTATGGCTACACCTTC.

This chain links TRBV28 with TRBJ1-5; the D is unclear. This CDR3 region has 13 residues. Germline-derived CDR1 and CDR2 are MDHEN and SYDVKM. Trimming cost V 7 bases and J 4 bases, with 11 bases left between them. The CDR3 nucleotides are TGTGCCAGCATTGGAGGCAATAATCAGCCCCAGCATTTT. Protein product: CASIGGNNQPQHF.

A single count supports this clone. J is TRBJ2-5 and V is TRBV7-2; D is undetermined. The CDR3 covers 12 residues. The germline V gene has CDR1 SGHTA and CDR2 FQGNSA. V lost 5 bases, J lost 4 bases, and 8 bases lay in between. The CDR3 protein is CASSPQRETQYF. The CDR3 nucleotides are TGTGCCAGCAGCCCCCAGCGAGAGACCCAGTACTTC. Drawing the rest from reference TRBV7-2 and TRBJ2-5, the complete variable domain is GAGVSQSPSNKVTEKGKDVELRCDPISGHTALYWYRQSLGQGLEFLIYFQGNSAPDKSGLPSDRFSAERTGGSVSTLTIQRTQQEDSAVYLCASSPQRETQYFGPGTRLLVL.

The chain is built from TRBV9 and TRBJ2-5; 8 bases are a match to TRBD1. Germline-derived CDR1 and CDR2 are SGDLS and YYNGEE. There are 17 residues in the CDR3. J gave up 2 bases and V 4 bases, and 13 bases lay outside the gene matches. The CDR3: CASSPWTGRRLQETQYF. The CDR3 bases are TGTGCCAGCAGCCCGTGGACAGGGCGTCGTCTACAAGAGACCCAGTACTTC.

The rearrangement uses TRBV9 and TRBJ1-5; TRBD1 might be the D (6 bases). The CDR3 totals 11 residues. Germline V gene data show CDR1 as SGDLS and CDR2 as YYNGEE. Trimming cost V 8 bases and J 10 bases, with 13 bases left between them. CDR3 DNA sequence: TGTGCCAGAATACAGGGCAAACCCCAGCATTTT. The encoded protein is CARIQGKPQHF.

The V call is TRBV29-1, the J call TRBJ2-2; D is possibly TRBD2 (6 bases). CDR3 length: 14 amino acids. Per germline, CDR1 SQVTM and CDR2 ANQGSEA. The V and J ends lost 5 bases and 1 base respectively, with 11 bases between them. The CDR3 sequence is CSVQGLLNTGELFF. CDR3 in DNA: TGCAGCGTTCAGGGACTGTTGAACACCGGGGAGCTGTTTTTT.

This clone was observed a handful of times. This chain links TRBV4-1 with TRBJ1-5; D uncertain. This CDR3 contains 15 residues. Germline loops: CDR1 MGHRA, CDR2 YSYEKL. V dropped 1 base and J dropped 0 bases, with 7 bases sitting between them. The CDR3 sequence: CASSQVQYSNQPQHF. Written as DNA, the CDR3 is TGCGCCAGCAGCCAAGTACAGTATAGCAATCAGCCCCAGCATTTT.

This clone has more than one count but fewer than ten. The gene calls are TRBV7-3 and TRBJ2-1; D call uncertain. The CDR3 sequence is 17 residues long. Per germline, CDR1 SGHTA and CDR2 FQGTGA. Trimming left V 2 bases short and J 9 bases short, with 23 bases between. The CDR3 loop is CASSLESEETSGGEQFF. The CDR3 DNA reads TGTGCCAGCAGCTTAGAGTCTGAGGAGACCTCGGGTGGTGAGCAGTTCTTC. Full variable domain (remainder filled in from reference TRBV7-3 and TRBJ2-1): GAGVSQTPSNKVTEKGKYVELRCDPISGHTALYWYRQSLGQGPEFLIYFQGTGAADDSGLPNDRFFAVRPEGSVSTLKIQRTERGDSAVYLCASSLESEETSGGEQFFGPGTRLTVL.

The V and J genes are TRBV10-1 and TRBJ2-2; D gene unclear. V lost 5 bases, J lost 4 bases, and 14 bases lay in between. The CDR3 consists of 15 residues. Germline V gene data show CDR1 as WNHNN and CDR2 as SYGVQD (reference sequence). The CDR3 reads CASSLSSRSTGELFF. Written as DNA, the CDR3 is TGCGCCAGCAGTTTGTCCAGTCGAAGCACCGGGGAGCTGTTTTTT.

The rearrangement joins TRBV5-1 to TRBJ2-1, with D possibly matching TRBD2 (5 bases). The V gene lost 5 bases and the J gene lost 8 bases, with 11 bases spanning the gap. Germline CDR1 is SGHRS and CDR2 is YFSETQ. This CDR3 comprises 12 residues. The CDR3 DNA is TGCGCCAGCAGAGGAACTAGTTATGAGCAGTTCTTC. This gives the protein CASRGTSYEQFF. Looking up the rest from reference TRBV5-1 and TRBJ2-1 gives the full variable domain: KAGVTQTPRYLIKTRGQQVTLSCSPISGHRSVSWYQQTPGQGLQFLFEYFSETQRNKGNFPGRFSGRQFSNSRSEMNVSTLELGDSALYLCASRGTSYEQFFGPGTRLTVL.

V usage is TRBV5-1 and J usage is TRBJ1-1; 9 bases align to TRBD1. V trimming: 0 bases; J trimming: 1 base; junction bases outside the gene matches: 4. Germline V gene sequence: CDR1 SGHRS, CDR2 YFSETQ. The CDR3 spans 16 residues. For the CDR3, the DNA is TGCGCCAGCAGCTTGGAGGGACAGGGAAGGAACACTGAAGCTTTCTTT. Translated: CASSLEGQGRNTEAFF.

Here the CDR3 DNA reads TGCGCCAGCAGCTTGGCCACAGATACCGGGGAGCTGTTTTTT. Its protein is CASSLATDTGELFF. This chain uses TRBV5-1 with TRBJ2-2; D gene unclear. Germline CDR1 reads SGHRS; CDR2 reads YFSETQ. CDR3 length: 14 residues. V gave up 0 bases and J gave up 5 bases, with 8 bases separating them.

In nucleotides, the CDR3 is TGCGCCAGCAGTTTGACAGGGGTAGAGACCCAGTACTTC. It yields the protein CASSLTGVETQYF. The chain joins TRBV10-1 to TRBJ2-5, with TRBD1 matching 8 bases. V was pared by 5 bases and J by 4 bases, with 3 bases of the junction left unmatched. The CDR3 consists of 13 residues. Germline assignment: CDR1 WNHNN and CDR2 SYGVQD (reference sequence).

The chain combines TRBV28 with TRBJ1-2, with 10 bases matching TRBD1. Germline lookup yields CDR1 MDHEN and CDR2 SYDVKM. After removal of 6 bases from V and 3 bases from J, the junction contained 7 bases not matched to a gene. This CDR3 spans 15 amino acids. Here the CDR3 reads CASRTRDRGDYGYTF. The CDR3 nucleotides are TGTGCCAGCAGGACCCGGGACAGGGGTGACTATGGCTACACCTTC.